This T cell receptor (beta chain) originates from a study of CD8+ T cells in alopecia areata. Sequencing relied on a cDNA template that was reverse transcribed from extracted RNA. The assay was immunoSEQ multiplex PCR, and TCRdb's table has in-frame clones only and misses some. The table lists about 190,000 clones, roughly three fifths of them singletons, with roughly an eighth in the top ten. Noted treatment: oral pan-JAK inhibitor, 5-10 mg twice daily. Samples from alopecia areata patients were lesional scalp punch biopsies and peripheral blood. V trimming: 3 bases; J trimming: 9 bases; junction bases outside the gene matches: 4. The germline V gene has CDR1 SGDLS and CDR2 YYNGEE. The CDR3 has 12 residues. To note about this clone: Its antigen remains unknown.

General study results and limits: Only one nonresponder was present, which leaves the link between baseline CD8+ expansion and response uncertain. Tofacitinib did not eliminate many expanded lesional clones from scalp or blood. For patients receiving tofacitinib, scalp clonality and expanded CD8+ clones among the top 100 significantly decreased.

Sequenced here: CD8+ T cells sorted from blood, sampled at week 24, from a patient treated with tofacitinib. The TCR originated in a human donor with alopecia areata. The chain employs TRBV9 and TRBJ2-5, with TRBD2 matching over 8 bases. CDR3 amino acids: CASSAAGGAQYF. CDR3 bases: TGTGCCAGCAGCGCGGCCGGGGGGGCCCAGTACTTC.